The 5 T cell receptor beta chains below were found in one sample sequenced in a study of vaccination effects on CD4 cells after COVID-19. The antigens of these receptors remain unknown. Antigen-specific CD4+ T cells were expanded with viral peptide pools in the ViraFEST assay before sequencing. Having been cultured for roughly 10 days, the cells underwent CD4+ T cell isolation. Nucleocapsid antibodies were negative in the vaccine recipients, who had never had SARS-CoV-2 infection. Sequenced by immunoSEQ multiplex PCR; TCRdb stores in-frame clones only, minus some. The data show tens of thousands of clones, roughly 75% seen once. Here the sequenced sample was CD4+ T cells from PBMCs cultured with HCoV-OC43 spike peptides, taken before COVID-19 vaccination. Subset here: HCoV-OC43 spike overlapping peptide pool stimulation. These receptors were obtained from a human donor who received a COVID-19 vaccine.

The rearrangement links TRBV9 to TRBJ2-3; D is unclear. Trimming removed 0 bases from V and 6 bases from J, with 8 bases in between. The germline CDR1 and CDR2 sequences are SGDLS and YYNGEE. The CDR3 covers 13 residues. The CDR3 spells CASSVDPPDTQYF. The DNA for the CDR3 is TGTGCCAGCAGCGTAGATCCCCCCGATACGCAGTATTTT.

CDR3 sequence: CASSKQGSTSTDTQYF. CDR3 nucleotides: TGTGCCAGCAGCAAACAGGGCAGCACTAGCACAGATACGCAGTATTTT. The chain joins TRBV21-1 to TRBJ2-3; TRBD1 was called by the table and not checked on the DNA. TRBV21-1 is a pseudogene segment. CDR3 size: 16 residues.

V and J are TRBV19 and TRBJ2-1, with D perhaps TRBD1 (6 bases). Germline V gives CDR1 LNHDA, CDR2 SQIVND (reference sequence). Trimming left V 8 bases short and J 2 bases short, with 16 bases between. The CDR3 loop spans 15 amino acids. In nucleotides, the CDR3 is TGTGCCAGTGGGATCCGACAGGAGCCCTACAATGAGCAGTTCTTC. This sequence encodes CASGIRQEPYNEQFF.

The chain is built from TRBV4-2 and TRBJ1-4; a weak D match, TRBD1 (6 bases). This CDR3 comprises 15 residues. CDR1 and CDR2 (germline): LGHNA, YNFKEQ. The V gene lost 5 bases and the J gene lost 4 bases, with 14 bases spanning the gap. The CDR3 coding sequence is TGTGCCAGCAGCTGGGGGGACACCGATAATGAAAAACTGTTTTTT. It is translated as CASSWGDTDNEKLFF.

V and J are TRBV5-1 and TRBJ2-2, with a tentative D call TRBD1 (6 bases). The length of the CDR3 is 14 residues. V lost 4 bases, J lost 3 bases, and 10 bases lay in between. Germline-derived CDR1 and CDR2 are SGHRS and YFSETQ. The CDR3 reads CASSRDTHTGELFF. The CDR3 DNA is TGCGCCAGCAGCCGGGACACCCACACCGGGGAGCTGTTTTTT.